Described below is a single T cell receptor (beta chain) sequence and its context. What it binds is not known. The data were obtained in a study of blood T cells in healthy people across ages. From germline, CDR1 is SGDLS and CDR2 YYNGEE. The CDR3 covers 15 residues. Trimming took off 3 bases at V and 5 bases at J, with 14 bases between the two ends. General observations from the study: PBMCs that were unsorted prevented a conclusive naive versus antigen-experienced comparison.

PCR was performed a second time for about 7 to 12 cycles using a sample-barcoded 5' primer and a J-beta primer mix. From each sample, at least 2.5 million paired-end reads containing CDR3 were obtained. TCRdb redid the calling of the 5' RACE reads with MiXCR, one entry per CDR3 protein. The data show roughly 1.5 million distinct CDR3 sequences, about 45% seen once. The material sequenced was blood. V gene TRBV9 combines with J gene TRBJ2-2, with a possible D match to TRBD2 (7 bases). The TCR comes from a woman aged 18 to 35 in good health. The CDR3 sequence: CASSAGGGLTGELFF. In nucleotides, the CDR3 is TGTGCCAGCAGCGCTGGGGGGGGCTTAACCGGGGAGCTGTTTTTT.